This T cell receptor (beta chain) was sequenced for a study of T cells in Graves' hyperthyroidism and ophthalmopathy. Overall study: Sampling of peripheral blood happened at initial diagnosis, prior to any treatment. Study conclusions and caveats: Model output signaled ophthalmopathy a median roughly 6.1 months ahead of onset.

No progression to ophthalmopathy during 18 months of follow-up defined stable disease. This clonotype turned up a few times. As yet, its antigen is unknown. Deletions cut 0 bases from V and 3 bases from J, with 13 bases between. Germline CDR1 and CDR2: SGHRS and YFSETQ. This CDR3 is 16 amino acids long. Template material for amplifying TCR beta CDR3 regions consisted of RNA transcripts. The HTBI primer set served for first-round RT-PCR of the TCR CDR3. TCRdb independently ran MiXCR on the multiplex PCR reads; one entry per CDR3 protein. The sample includes under 400,000 distinct CDR3 sequences, about 20% of them seen just once.

This receptor was taken from a woman aged 50 to 65 with Graves' hyperthyroidism. This sequence joins TRBV5-1 and TRBJ1-3; D not certain. Material for sequencing was blood. CDR3 DNA sequence: TGCGCCAGCAGCTTGGCAGGCAGGCGTTATGGAAACACCATATATTTT. Protein: CASSLAGRRYGNTIYF. The full variable domain, rest sourced from reference TRBV5-1 and TRBJ1-3, is KAGVTQTPRYLIKTRGQQVTLSCSPISGHRSVSWYQQTPGQGLQFLFEYFSETQRNKGNFPGRFSGRQFSNSRSEMNVSTLELGDSALYLCASSLAGRRYGNTIYFGEGSWLTVV.